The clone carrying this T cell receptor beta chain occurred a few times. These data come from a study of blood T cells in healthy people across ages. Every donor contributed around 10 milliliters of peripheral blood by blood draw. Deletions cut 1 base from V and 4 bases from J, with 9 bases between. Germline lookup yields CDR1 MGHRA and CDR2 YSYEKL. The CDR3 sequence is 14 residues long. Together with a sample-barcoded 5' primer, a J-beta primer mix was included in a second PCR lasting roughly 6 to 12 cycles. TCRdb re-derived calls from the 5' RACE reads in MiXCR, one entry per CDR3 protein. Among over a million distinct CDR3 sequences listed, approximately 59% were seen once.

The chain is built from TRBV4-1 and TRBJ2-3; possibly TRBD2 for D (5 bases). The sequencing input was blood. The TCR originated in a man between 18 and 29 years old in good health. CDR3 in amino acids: CASSQGGAADTQYF. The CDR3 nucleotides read TGCGCCAGCAGCCAAGGGGGAGCGGCAGATACGCAGTATTTT.